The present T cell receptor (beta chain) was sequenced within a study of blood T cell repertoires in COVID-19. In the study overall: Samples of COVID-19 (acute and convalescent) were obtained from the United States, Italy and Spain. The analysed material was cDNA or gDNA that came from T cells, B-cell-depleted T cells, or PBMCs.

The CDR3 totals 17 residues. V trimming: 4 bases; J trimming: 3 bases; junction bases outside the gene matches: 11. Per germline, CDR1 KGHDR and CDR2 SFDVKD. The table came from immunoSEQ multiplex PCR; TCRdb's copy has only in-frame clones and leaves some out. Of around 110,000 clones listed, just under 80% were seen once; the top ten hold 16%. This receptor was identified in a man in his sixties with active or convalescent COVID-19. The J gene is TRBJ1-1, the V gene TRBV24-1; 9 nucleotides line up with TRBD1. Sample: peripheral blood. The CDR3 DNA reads TGTGCCACCAGTGACCGGGACAGGGTGAGTGGGGACACTGAAGCTTTCTTT. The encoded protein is CATSDRDRVSGDTEAFF.